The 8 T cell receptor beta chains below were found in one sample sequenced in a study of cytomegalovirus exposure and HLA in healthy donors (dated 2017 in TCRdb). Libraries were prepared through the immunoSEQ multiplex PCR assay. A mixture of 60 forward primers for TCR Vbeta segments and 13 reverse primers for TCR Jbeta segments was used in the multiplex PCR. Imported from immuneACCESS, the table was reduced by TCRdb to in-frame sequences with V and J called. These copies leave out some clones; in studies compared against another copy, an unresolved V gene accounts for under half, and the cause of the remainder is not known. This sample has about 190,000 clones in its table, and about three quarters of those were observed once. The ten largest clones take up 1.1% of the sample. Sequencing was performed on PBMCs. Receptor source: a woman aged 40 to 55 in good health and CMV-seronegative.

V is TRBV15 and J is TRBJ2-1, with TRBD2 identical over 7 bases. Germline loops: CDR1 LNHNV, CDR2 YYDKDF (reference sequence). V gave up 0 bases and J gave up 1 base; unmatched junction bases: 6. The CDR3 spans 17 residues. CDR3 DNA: TGTGCCACCAGCAGAGATAAAGCGGGGCGTTCCTACAATGAGCAGTTCTTC. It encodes CATSRDKAGRSYNEQFF.

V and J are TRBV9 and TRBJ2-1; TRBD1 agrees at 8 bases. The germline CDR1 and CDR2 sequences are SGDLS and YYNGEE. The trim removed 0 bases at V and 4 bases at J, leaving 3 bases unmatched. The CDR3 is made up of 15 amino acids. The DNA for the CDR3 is TGTGCCAGCAGCGTAGTAACAGGGGGGTACAATGAGCAGTTCTTC. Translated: CASSVVTGGYNEQFF. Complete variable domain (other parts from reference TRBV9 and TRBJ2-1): DSGVTQTPKHLITATGQRVTLRCSPRSGDLSVYWYQQSLDQGLQFLIQYYNGEERAKGNILERFSAQQFPDLHSELNLSSLELGDSALYFCASSVVTGGYNEQFFGPGTRLTVL.

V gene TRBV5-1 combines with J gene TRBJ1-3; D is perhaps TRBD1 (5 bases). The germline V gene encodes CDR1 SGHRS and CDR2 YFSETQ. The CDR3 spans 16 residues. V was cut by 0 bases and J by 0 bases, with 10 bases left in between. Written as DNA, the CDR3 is TGCGCCAGCAGCTTGGAACAGGTAGTCTCTGGAAACACCATATATTTT. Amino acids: CASSLEQVVSGNTIYF. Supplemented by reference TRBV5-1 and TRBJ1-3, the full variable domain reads KAGVTQTPRYLIKTRGQQVTLSCSPISGHRSVSWYQQTPGQGLQFLFEYFSETQRNKGNFPGRFSGRQFSNSRSEMNVSTLELGDSALYLCASSLEQVVSGNTIYFGEGSWLTVV.

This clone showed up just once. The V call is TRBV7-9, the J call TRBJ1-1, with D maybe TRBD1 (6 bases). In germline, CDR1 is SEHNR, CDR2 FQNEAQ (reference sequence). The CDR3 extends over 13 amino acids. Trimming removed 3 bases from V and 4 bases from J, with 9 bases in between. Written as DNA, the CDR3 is TGTGCCAGCAGCTTTCAGGGGACCACTGAAGCTTTCTTT. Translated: CASSFQGTTEAFF.

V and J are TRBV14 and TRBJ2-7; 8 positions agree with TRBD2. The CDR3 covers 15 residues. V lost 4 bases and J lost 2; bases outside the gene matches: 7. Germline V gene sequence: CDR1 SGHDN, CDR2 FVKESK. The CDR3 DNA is TGTGCCAGCAGCCCCCGGGGGGGAGGACCCTACGAGCAGTACTTC. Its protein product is CASSPRGGGPYEQYF.

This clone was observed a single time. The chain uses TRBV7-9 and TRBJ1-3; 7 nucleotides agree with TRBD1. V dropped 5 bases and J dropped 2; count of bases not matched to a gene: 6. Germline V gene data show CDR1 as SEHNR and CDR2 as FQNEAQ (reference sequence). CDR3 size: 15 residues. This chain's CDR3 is CASSDYTGAGNTIYF. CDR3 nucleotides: TGTGCCAGCAGCGATTATACAGGGGCTGGAAACACCATATATTTT.

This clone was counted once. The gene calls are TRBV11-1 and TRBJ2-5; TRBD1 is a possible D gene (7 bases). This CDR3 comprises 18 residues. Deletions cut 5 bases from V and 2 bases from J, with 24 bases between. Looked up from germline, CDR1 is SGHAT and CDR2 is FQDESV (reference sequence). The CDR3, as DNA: TGTGCCAGCAGCCCGGGGGTTGTGGGGACAGCCATTCAAGAGACCCAGTACTTC. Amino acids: CASSPGVVGTAIQETQYF.

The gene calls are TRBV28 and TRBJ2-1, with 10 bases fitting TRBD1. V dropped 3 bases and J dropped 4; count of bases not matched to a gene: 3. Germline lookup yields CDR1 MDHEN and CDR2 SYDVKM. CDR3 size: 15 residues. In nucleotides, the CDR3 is TGTGCCAGCAGTTTGCGGGACAGGGGTTACAATGAGCAGTTCTTC. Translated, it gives CASSLRDRGYNEQFF.